This paragraph covers one TCR beta chain sequence. The sample comes from a study of blood T cells in healthy people across ages. Study-wide context: About one barcoded beta molecule per two T cells came from capture by template switching.

PCR was performed a second time for about 7 to 12 cycles using a sample-barcoded 5' primer and a J-beta primer mix. Samples each returned at least 3 million CDR3-containing paired-end reads. TCRdb analysed the 5' RACE reads with MiXCR anew, one entry per CDR3 protein. The sample shows around 650,000 distinct CDR3 sequences, about 30% of them seen only once. In germline, CDR1 is LGHNA, CDR2 YNFKEQ. V gave up 3 bases and J gave up 5 bases; unmatched junction bases: 7. The CDR3 sequence is 16 residues long. This chain connects TRBV4-2 to TRBJ2-2, with 9 bases lining up with TRBD1. Sequencing was performed on blood. This TCR was recovered from a woman of 80 years or more in good health. DNA of the CDR3: TGTGCCAGCAGCCAGGACAGGGGCCTGGGGACCGGGGAGCTGTTTTTT. This translates into CASSQDRGLGTGELFF.